The 19 T cell receptor beta chains reported below all come from one sample, sequenced in a study of shared clonotypes between healthy human individuals. Sequencing used immunoSEQ multiplex PCR; TCRdb keeps in-frame clones, though not all of them. Found here are 2 million to 3 million clones, over 85% of them singletons; the top ten hold around 0.4%. The sequenced material came from naive CD4+ T cells from PBMCs. The subset denotes: CD45RA+ positively selected. All receptors derive from a man between 18 and 35 years old in good health. Some clones in this sample may be carry-over from other donors' samples.

The chain joins TRBV5-1 to TRBJ2-5, with unresolved D. Germline values: CDR1 SGHRS, CDR2 YFSETQ. The V gene lost 4 bases and the J gene lost 5 bases, with 12 bases spanning the gap. The CDR3 has 13 residues. The CDR3 nucleotides read TGCGCCAGCAGCCCCCTGTTAGGGGAGACCCAGTACTTC. It codes for CASSPLLGETQYF.

V and J are TRBV18 and TRBJ1-4, with TRBD1 identical over 8 bases. This CDR3 has 14 amino acids. Germline CDR1 and CDR2: KGHSH and LQKENI. J lost 12 bases, V lost 6 bases, and 12 bases had no gene match. CDR3: CASSGSYRGIELFF. The CDR3 nucleotides read TGTGCCAGCTCCGGGAGTTACAGGGGGATCGAACTGTTTTTT.

The rearrangement links TRBV5-4 to TRBJ1-3, with D maybe TRBD1 (6 bases). In germline, CDR1 is SGHNT, CDR2 YYREEE (reference sequence). CDR3 length: 16 amino acids. Trimming pared 4 bases from V and 4 bases from J, leaving 18 bases between. The CDR3 spells CASSVGGRAGGNTIYF. The CDR3 DNA reads as TGTGCCAGCAGCGTAGGGGGGCGTGCGGGAGGAAACACCATATATTTT.

This chain links TRBV7-3 with TRBJ2-2; TRBD2 might be the D (5 bases). The CDR3 is 16 amino acids. V lost 1 base and J lost 3, with 12 bases in between. Looked up from germline, CDR1 is SGHTA and CDR2 is FQGTGA. CDR3 amino acids: CASSLKRPEDTGELFF. CDR3 nucleotides: TGTGCCAGCAGCTTAAAGCGGCCGGAGGACACCGGGGAGCTGTTTTTT.

The chain links TRBV15 to TRBJ2-3; D is uncertain. V lost 6 bases, J lost 6 bases, and 16 bases lay in between. This CDR3 is 14 amino acids long. In germline, CDR1 is LNHNV, CDR2 YYDKDF (reference sequence). The CDR3 loop is CATSRAGSRDTQYF. The CDR3, as DNA: TGTGCCACCAGTAGGGCTGGGTCCCGGGATACGCAGTATTTT. The whole variable domain, filled in from reference TRBV15 and TRBJ2-3, reads DAMVIQNPRYQVTQFGKPVTLSCSQTLNHNVMYWYQQKSSQAPKLLFHYYDKDFNNEADTPDNFQSRRPNTSFCFLDIRSPGLGDTAMYLCATSRAGSRDTQYFGPGTRLTVL.

This chain uses TRBV5-1 with TRBJ2-2; 9 bases fit TRBD2. The germline V gene has CDR1 SGHRS and CDR2 YFSETQ. The trim removed 0 bases at V and 7 bases at J, leaving 7 bases unmatched. The CDR3 loop spans 16 amino acids. CDR3 sequence reads: CASSLVGGRAIGELFF. The CDR3 region has the DNA TGCGCCAGCAGCTTGGTTGGCGGGAGGGCCATCGGGGAGCTGTTTTTT. The whole variable domain, filled in from reference TRBV5-1 and TRBJ2-2, reads KAGVTQTPRYLIKTRGQQVTLSCSPISGHRSVSWYQQTPGQGLQFLFEYFSETQRNKGNFPGRFSGRQFSNSRSEMNVSTLELGDSALYLCASSLVGGRAIGELFFGEGSRLTVL.

The rearrangement links TRBV5-1 to TRBJ2-2; TRBD1 agrees at 7 bases. CDR1 is SGHRS, CDR2 YFSETQ, per germline. J gave up 6 bases and V 1 base, and 6 bases lay outside the gene matches. This CDR3 spans 15 amino acids. CDR3 nucleotides: TGCGCCAGCAGCTTGCTCCAGGGGGTAGCCGGGGAGCTGTTTTTT. Amino acids: CASSLLQGVAGELFF. The full variable domain, in which reference TRBV5-1 and TRBJ2-2 provide the parts outside the CDR3, is KAGVTQTPRYLIKTRGQQVTLSCSPISGHRSVSWYQQTPGQGLQFLFEYFSETQRNKGNFPGRFSGRQFSNSRSEMNVSTLELGDSALYLCASSLLQGVAGELFFGEGSRLTVL.

A remark on this clone: At the DNA level, this CDR3 is encoded by other sequences in the same sample as well. The chain has TRBV19 and TRBJ2-5; no firm D call. Germline CDR1 is LNHDA and CDR2 is SQIVND (reference sequence). CDR3 length: 12 amino acids. Trimming cost V 1 base and J 4 bases, with 4 bases left between them. CDR3 amino acids: CASSIGGETQYF. The CDR3 coding sequence is TGTGCCAGTAGTATAGGAGGAGAGACCCAGTACTTC.

The chain employs TRBV2 and TRBJ2-3, with D unresolved. Germline values: CDR1 SNHLY, CDR2 FYNNEI. The CDR3 runs to 11 residues. V was trimmed by 7 bases and J by 8 bases, leaving 10 bases between them. In DNA, the CDR3 is TGTGCCAGCATGTTGGGTGGTACGCAGTATTTT. The encoded protein is CASMLGGTQYF.

Turning to this clone: At one end, the junction sequence differs from germline, possibly due to a read error. This chain connects TRBV30 to TRBJ2-3, with D maybe TRBD2 (5 bases). The length of the CDR3 is 13 residues. The germline CDR1 and CDR2 sequences are GTSNPN and SVGIG (reference sequence). The CDR3 nucleotides read TGTGCCGGGAGAAGAGGCTGGGGAGATACGCAGTATTTT. Amino acids: CAGRRGWGDTQYF.

This chain links TRBV28 with TRBJ1-5; D is undetermined. V was pared by 3 bases and J by 3 bases, with 12 bases between. The CDR3 runs to 15 residues. Germline assignment: CDR1 MDHEN and CDR2 SYDVKM. This CDR3 is CASSFLRGYNQPQHF. CDR3 sequence (DNA): TGTGCCAGCAGTTTCCTACGGGGATACAATCAGCCCCAGCATTTT. Using reference TRBV28 and TRBJ1-5 for the parts outside the CDR3, the full variable domain is DVKVTQSSRYLVKRTGEKVFLECVQDMDHENMFWYRQDPGLGLRLIYFSYDVKMKEKGDIPEGYSVSREKKERFSLILESASTNQTSMYLCASSFLRGYNQPQHFGDGTRLSIL.

This rearrangement joins TRBV14 to TRBJ1-2; 7 bases line up with TRBD1. Trimming removed 5 bases from V and 8 bases from J; junction bases left unmatched: 8. CDR1 is SGHDN, CDR2 FVKESK, per germline. The CDR3 has 13 residues. The CDR3 nucleotides read TGTGCCAGCAGCTTGACAGGGCGGAAAGGCTACACCTTC. Its translation: CASSLTGRKGYTF.

The CDR3 coding sequence is TGTGCCAGCAGTGCAGGGGACTTAAGCTCCTACGAGCAGTACTTC. Its translation is CASSAGDLSSYEQYF. The V gene is TRBV28, the J gene TRBJ2-7, with D tentatively TRBD1 or TRBD2 (6 bases each). The CDR3 length is 15 residues. V was shortened by 5 bases and J by 0 bases, with 14 bases between the two germline ends. Looked up from germline, CDR1 is MDHEN and CDR2 is SYDVKM.

The chain links TRBV5-1 to TRBJ2-1, with 8 bases matching TRBD2. Germline V lookup: CDR1 SGHRS, CDR2 YFSETQ. This CDR3 has 17 amino acids. The trim removed 4 bases at V and 9 bases at J, leaving 18 bases unmatched. The CDR3 protein is CASSPLPMMSGRGEQFF. The DNA of the CDR3 is TGCGCCAGCAGCCCATTGCCCATGATGAGCGGGAGAGGTGAGCAGTTCTTC.

The chain joins TRBV9 to TRBJ2-3; the match to TRBD2 covers 8 bases. This CDR3 region has 15 residues. Germline trimming cut 0 bases from V and 4 bases from J; bases unmatched to any gene: 4. Germline lookup yields CDR1 SGDLS and CDR2 YYNGEE. DNA of the CDR3: TGTGCCAGCAGCGTAGACAGAGCGGGAGCAGATACGCAGTATTTT. Protein product: CASSVDRAGADTQYF.

The chain recombines TRBV18 with TRBJ1-2, with TRBD1 matching over 8 bases. The CDR3 runs to 19 residues. V was clipped by 2 bases and J by 8 bases; unmatched bases: 22. The germline gives CDR1 KGHSH, CDR2 LQKENI. CDR3 DNA sequence: TGTGCCAGCTCACCAAGTCAGGGGGCTTCTCCCTTTCAGCCGGGAGGCTACACCTTC. Encoded protein: CASSPSQGASPFQPGGYTF.

This chain uses TRBV6-5 with TRBJ2-7; D might be TRBD1 (6 bases). Trimming took off 5 bases at V and 4 bases at J, with 18 bases between the two ends. The CDR3 covers 15 residues. Germline loops: CDR1 MNHEY, CDR2 SVGAGI. CDR3 protein: CASSRQVQPGYEQYF. CDR3 coding DNA: TGTGCCAGCAGTCGACAGGTCCAACCAGGGTACGAGCAGTACTTC.

The V and J genes are TRBV18 and TRBJ1-4; D possibly corresponds to TRBD1 (6 bases). Trimming took 6 bases from V and 7 from J, leaving 12 bases between them. This CDR3 comprises 13 residues. CDR1 is KGHSH and CDR2 is LQKENI in the germline V gene. The CDR3 region is CASSLNRVEKLFF. The CDR3 DNA is TGTGCCAGCTCCTTGAACAGGGTTGAAAAACTGTTTTTT.

J is TRBJ2-5 and V is TRBV6-5; the D call may be TRBD1 or TRBD2 (5 bases each). The better agreement between TRBJ2-7 and the DNA end casts doubt on the J call. CDR3 length: 15 residues. From germline, CDR1 is MNHEY and CDR2 SVGAGI. CDR3: CASRPGTRRGYEQYF. The CDR3 nucleotides are TGTGCCAGCAGGCCGGGGACGCGTCGCGGCTACGAGCAGTACTTC.